The 29 T cell receptor beta chains below come from one sample, sequenced in a study of beta chain features in type 1 diabetes. The entirety of the isolated RNA underwent reverse transcription, so expressed TCRB transcripts were sequenced. TCRdb's copy holds only in-frame clones and misses some; the assay was immunoSEQ multiplex PCR. This table has about 410,000 clones, around 13% appearing once. The sequencing sample was made of naive CD4+ T cells from blood. These receptors all stem from a man aged 25-40 years in good health.

The chain uses TRBV4-2 and TRBJ2-6; D is perhaps TRBD1 (5 bases). This CDR3 region has 16 residues. Trimming left V 0 bases short and J 4 bases short, with 10 bases between. Germline loops: CDR1 LGHNA, CDR2 YNFKEQ. The CDR3 region is CASSQEPGPGANVLTF. The CDR3 DNA reads TGTGCCAGCAGCCAAGAACCAGGGCCCGGGGCCAACGTCCTGACTTTC.

This clone turned up a few times. In DNA, the CDR3 is TGCGCCAGCAGTGTTTCTGGCCGATACGAGCAGTACTTC. Encoded protein: CASSVSGRYEQYF. The J gene is TRBJ2-7, the V gene TRBV10-1, with no clear D. Germline values: CDR1 WNHNN, CDR2 SYGVQD (reference sequence). This CDR3 spans 13 amino acids. V lost 4 bases and J 4 bases, leaving 11 bases between the germline ends.

The chain carries TRBV7-2 and TRBJ2-3; a weak D match, TRBD2 (5 bases). CDR1 and CDR2 from the germline V gene are SGHTA and FQGNSA. This CDR3 contains 15 residues. The V end lost 4 bases, the J end lost 0 bases, and 11 bases lay between the germline ends. The CDR3 sequence: CASSSAAPSTDTQYF. The CDR3 nucleotides read TGTGCCAGCAGCTCAGCGGCCCCCAGCACAGATACGCAGTATTTT.

In regard to this clone: At the DNA level, this CDR3 is encoded by other sequences in the same sample as well. This chain connects TRBV19 to TRBJ2-6; tentative D call: TRBD1 (6 bases). The CDR3 has 15 residues. The germline V gene has CDR1 LNHDA and CDR2 SQIVND (reference sequence). Trimming removed 4 bases at V and 3 bases at J, with 10 bases between. The CDR3 bases are TGTGCCAGTAGTACGCAGGGGAGTGGGGCCAACGTCCTGACTTTC. Translation: CASSTQGSGANVLTF.

The chain employs TRBV6-5 and TRBJ2-2; no definite D call. This CDR3 has 12 residues. Trimming removed 1 base at V and 6 bases at J, with 3 bases between. The germline V gene has CDR1 MNHEY and CDR2 SVGAGI. The CDR3 is CASSYWAGELFF. In nucleotides, the CDR3 is TGTGCCAGCAGTTACTGGGCCGGGGAGCTGTTTTTT.

The chain couples TRBV29-1 to TRBJ2-5; 8 bases map to TRBD1. V lost 6 bases and J lost 5; bases outside the gene matches: 5. This CDR3 region has 12 residues. The germline gives CDR1 SQVTM, CDR2 ANQGSEA. CDR3 sequence (DNA): TGCAGCGTAAGACAGGGGAGGGAGACCCAGTACTTC. Its translation: CSVRQGRETQYF.

Note on this clone: The junction differs from germline at one of its ends, possibly a read error. J is TRBJ1-1 and V is TRBV7-7; weak D call: TRBD1 (5 bases). This CDR3 has 14 amino acids. From germline, CDR1 is SSHAT and CDR2 FNYEAQ (reference sequence). The CDR3 is CASSWPGKNTEAFF. DNA of the CDR3: TGTGCTAGCAGTTGGCCAGGGAAAAACACTGAAGCTTTCTTT.

The J gene is TRBJ2-5, the V gene TRBV15; perhaps TRBD2 as D (6 bases). The CDR3 totals 14 residues. V was trimmed by 0 bases and J by 2 bases, leaving 7 bases between them. Germline values: CDR1 LNHNV, CDR2 YYDKDF (reference sequence). CDR3 protein: CATSRDSGQETQYF. CDR3 nucleotides: TGTGCCACCAGCAGAGATAGCGGTCAAGAGACCCAGTACTTC.

This chain links TRBV4-3 with TRBJ1-1; D is perhaps TRBD1 (5 bases). The germline V gene has CDR1 LGHNA and CDR2 YSLEER. CDR3 length equals 14 residues. V was clipped by 1 base and J by 5 bases, with 11 bases between them. The CDR3 loop is CASSQARGGTEAFF. The CDR3 nucleotides are TGCGCCAGCAGCCAAGCCCGGGGCGGGACTGAAGCTTTCTTT.

Only a few counts were recorded for this clone. This sequence joins TRBV25-1 and TRBJ2-5; 14 bases are shared with TRBD2. CDR3 length: 16 amino acids. V lost 3 bases, J lost 7 bases, and 7 bases stayed unmatched. Germline V CDR1 and CDR2: MGHDK, SYGVNS. The CDR3 sequence: CASSDWTSGGQGTQYF. In nucleotides, the CDR3 is TGTGCCAGCAGTGATTGGACTAGCGGGGGGCAGGGGACCCAGTACTTC.

The chain has TRBV9 and TRBJ2-1, with a tentative D call TRBD2 (5 bases). This CDR3 spans 14 amino acids. With 3 bases removed from V and 2 bases from J, the gap between germline ends came to 9 bases. The V gene's germline CDR1 is SGDLS and CDR2 YYNGEE. The CDR3 coding sequence is TGTGCCAGCAGCGGTTACGGGACCTACAATGAGCAGTTCTTC. Amino acid sequence: CASSGYGTYNEQFF.

This clone was detected only a few times. This chain joins TRBV4-1 and TRBJ2-3, with 8 bases that match TRBD2. The CDR3 has 18 amino acids. CDR1 and CDR2 from the germline V gene are MGHRA and YSYEKL. Trimming took 4 bases from V and 1 from J; bases not matched to a gene: 13. The CDR3 region is CASSPEGGLAGRTDTQYF. The CDR3 DNA sequence: TGCGCCAGCAGCCCAGAAGGCGGGCTAGCGGGTCGCACAGATACGCAGTATTTT.

This clone has more than one count but fewer than ten. The CDR3 loop is CAITPGLSTDTQYF. The CDR3 DNA reads as TGTGCCATCACCCCGGGACTCAGCACAGATACGCAGTATTTT. The chain recombines TRBV10-3 with TRBJ2-3; tentative D call: TRBD2 (6 bases). This CDR3 spans 14 amino acids. V gave up 7 bases and J gave up 0 bases, with 11 bases separating them. Germline-derived CDR1 and CDR2 are ENHRY and SYGVKD.

This sequence joins TRBV25-1 and TRBJ2-1; TRBD2 might be the D (5 bases). CDR1 is MGHDK, CDR2 SYGVNS, per germline. V dropped 0 bases and J dropped 12 bases, with 15 bases sitting between them. This CDR3 has 14 residues. The CDR3 loop is CASSEYKSLGRQFF. The CDR3 DNA follows: TGTGCCAGCAGTGAATACAAAAGCCTAGGGAGGCAGTTCTTC.

The sample holds a few counts of this clone. The chain recombines TRBV4-3 with TRBJ2-3; D perhaps matches TRBD2 (5 bases). The V end lost 0 bases, the J end lost 1 base, and 14 bases lay between the germline ends. The CDR3 consists of 17 residues. CDR1 LGHNA and CDR2 YSLEER come from the germline V gene. The CDR3, as DNA: TGCGCCAGCAGCCAAGAAGGCGGAGGACTCCGCACAGATACGCAGTATTTT. Protein product: CASSQEGGGLRTDTQYF.

This clone was counted a few times. The rearrangement links TRBV9 to TRBJ1-2; 8 bases are a match to TRBD1. After removal of 2 bases from V and 6 bases from J, the junction contained 12 bases not matched to a gene. There are 16 residues in the CDR3. Germline values: CDR1 SGDLS, CDR2 YYNGEE. As DNA, the CDR3 is TGTGCCAGCAGCGTCCGTCCAGCGCAGGGGGCGAATGGCTACACCTTC. Its translation is CASSVRPAQGANGYTF.

In its sample, this clone was seen a few times. The chain links TRBV25-1 to TRBJ1-2; D unclear. Germline V gives CDR1 MGHDK, CDR2 SYGVNS. Trimming took off 0 bases at V and 4 bases at J, with 9 bases between the two ends. The CDR3 is made up of 14 amino acids. The CDR3 reads CASSEYGTTYGYTF. The DNA of the CDR3 is TGTGCCAGCAGTGAATATGGTACGACCTATGGCTACACCTTC.

The chain recombines TRBV2 with TRBJ2-7, with 7 bases lining up with TRBD1. Germline CDR1 SNHLY, CDR2 FYNNEI. CDR3 length: 12 residues. Losses at the gene ends were 6 bases for V and 3 bases for J; bases not matched to a gene: 2. CDR3 region: CASSGDSYEQYV. As DNA, the CDR3 is TGTGCCAGCAGCGGGGACAGCTACGAGCAGTACGTC.

This clone was recorded a few times. This chain joins TRBV7-6 and TRBJ2-7, with D maybe TRBD2 (6 bases). The CDR3 sequence is 17 residues long. The V gene's germline CDR1 is SGHVS and CDR2 FNYEAQ. The ends were cut back, 1 base at V and 0 bases at J, with 16 bases in the middle. In DNA, the CDR3 is TGTGCCAGCAGCTTAGGATTCCCTTTGGGGGGCTCCTACGAGCAGTACGTC. It codes for CASSLGFPLGGSYEQYV.

V is TRBV7-2 and J is TRBJ2-5; no definite D call. V lost 3 bases, J lost 2 bases, and 10 bases lay in between. The CDR3 length is 14 residues. CDR1 is SGHTA and CDR2 is FQGNSA in the germline V gene. The CDR3, as DNA: TGTGCCAGCAGCTTTGCCTTCCGACAAGAGACCCAGTACTTC. Amino acid sequence: CASSFAFRQETQYF.

This chain connects TRBV14 to TRBJ1-1; no clear D gene. The CDR3 sequence is 10 residues long. Per germline, CDR1 SGHDN and CDR2 FVKESK. Trimming shortened V by 2 bases and J by 7 bases, and 2 bases separated the two germline ends. CDR3 DNA: TGTGCCAGCAGCCAAATTGAAGCTTTCTTT. Protein product: CASSQIEAFF.

This clone was counted a few times. This chain uses TRBV15 with TRBJ2-2; D gene uncertain. The V end was cut by 0 bases, the J end by 1 base, with 6 bases between. This CDR3 has 15 amino acids. Germline V CDR1 and CDR2: LNHNV, YYDKDF (reference sequence). The chain's CDR3 is CATSRDPLNTGELFF. The DNA of the CDR3 is TGTGCCACCAGCAGAGATCCCTTGAACACCGGGGAGCTGTTTTTT.

This clone was seen many times. V is TRBV10-3 and J is TRBJ2-7, with 11 bases matching TRBD1. Per germline, CDR1 ENHRY and CDR2 SYGVKD. The CDR3 length is 14 residues. V lost 10 bases, J lost 6 bases, and 11 bases stayed unmatched. CDR3 residues: CATGQGATDGEQYV. The CDR3 nucleotides are TGTGCCACCGGACAGGGGGCTACCGATGGCGAGCAGTACGTC.

This clone showed up just a few times. The chain carries TRBV5-1 and TRBJ2-7; 8 bases are a match to TRBD1. The germline CDR1 and CDR2 sequences are SGHRS and YFSETQ. The CDR3 contains 14 residues. The V and J ends lost 2 bases and 2 bases, in that order; junction bases with no gene match: 3. CDR3 bases: TGCGCCAGCAGCTTTACAGGGGGTACCTACGAGCAGTACGTC. It codes for CASSFTGGTYEQYV.

This clone was recorded a few times. DNA of the CDR3: TGCGCCAGCAGCCAAGGTATAGGGGCCACCTACAATGAGCAGTTCTTC. This encodes CASSQGIGATYNEQFF. The chain links TRBV4-3 to TRBJ2-1, with D perhaps matching TRBD1 (5 bases). Trimming removed 1 base at V and 2 bases at J, with 12 bases between. CDR3 size: 16 residues. The germline V gene encodes CDR1 LGHNA and CDR2 YSLEER.

On this clone itself: An end of the junction differs from the germline gene, which may be a read error. This chain connects TRBV7-9 to TRBJ2-3, with 9 nucleotides matching TRBD2. CDR1 is SEHNR and CDR2 is FQNEAQ in the germline V gene (reference sequence). The CDR3 spans 17 residues. The CDR3 loop is CASILQFLAGSTDTQYF. CDR3 nucleotide sequence: TGTGCCAGCATCTTACAGTTTCTAGCGGGATCCACAGATACGCAGTATTTT.

V and J are TRBV6-1 and TRBJ2-5, with 8 bases matching TRBD1. The CDR3 contains 12 residues. J gave up 7 bases and V 7 bases, and 5 bases lay outside the gene matches. Germline V gene sequence: CDR1 MNHNS, CDR2 SASEGT. The chain's CDR3 is CASTGQGRTQYF. The CDR3 nucleotides read TGTGCCAGCACAGGACAGGGAAGGACCCAGTACTTC.

The CDR3 protein is CASSQVYRGETQYF. In DNA form, the CDR3 reads TGCGCCAGCAGCCAAGTTTATCGGGGAGAGACCCAGTACTTC. The J gene is TRBJ2-5, the V gene TRBV4-3; D possibly corresponds to TRBD2 (5 bases). V shed 1 base and J shed 4 bases, with 10 bases lying between them. Per the germline V gene, CDR1 is LGHNA and CDR2 is YSLEER. This CDR3 is built from 14 residues.

This chain joins TRBV4-2 and TRBJ2-1; unclear D gene. The CDR3 has 15 residues. V was clipped by 0 bases and J by 8 bases, with 14 bases between them. Germline V gene sequence: CDR1 LGHNA, CDR2 YNFKEQ. The CDR3 spells CASSQDFTSSDEQFF. CDR3 nucleotide sequence: TGTGCCAGCAGCCAAGATTTTACCAGCAGCGATGAGCAGTTCTTC.